The sequence of this T cell receptor beta chain was determined in a study of T-cell reconstitution after alpha-beta-depleted transplantation in children. This sample's TCRbeta library carried unique molecular identifier barcodes. Each CDR3 protein gets one entry after TCRdb re-called the PCR reads with MiXCR. The data show 330,000 or so distinct CDR3 sequences, about a tenth seen once. The V gene lost 4 bases and the J gene lost 5 bases, with 5 bases spanning the gap. Germline V gene sequence: CDR1 SGHTA, CDR2 FQGNSA. The CDR3 contains 11 residues. Sample: PBMCs from the stem cell graft donor, taken from the stem cell graft. The chain recombines TRBV7-2 with TRBJ1-1; D ambiguous. This TCR was recovered from a human donor who donated a stem cell graft to a child with acute lymphoblastic leukemia. The CDR3 reads CASSSSTEAFF. In DNA, the CDR3 is TGTGCCAGCAGCTCTAGTACTGAAGCTTTCTTT.